The rows below give T cell receptor beta chains drawn from one sample of a study of response to subunit inactivated influenza vaccine. TCRdb itself ran the RT-PCR reads through MiXCR, one entry per CDR3 protein. This table holds about 480,000 distinct CDR3 sequences, roughly 13% found once. Sequenced material: PBMCs from blood, taken about 6 weeks after vaccination. The source of these receptors is a man aged 50 to 59 who received an inactivated influenza vaccine. Each CDR3 is given with its conserved first and last residue. A D gene is named only where the DNA matches it firmly. For some rows the clone size is stated as once, few or many, or as a class when expanded; others skip it.

V,J,D,size,DNA,CDR3
TRBV7-9,TRBJ2-1,NA,NA,TGTGCCAGCAGCTTAGCGGAGGTGGTATCTGAGCAGTTCTTC,CASSLAEVVSEQFF
TRBV29-1,TRBJ1-2,TRBD1,few,TGCAGCGCCGTACCTTTACAGGGGGCGCACCCCCCCACCTTC,CSAVPLQGAHPPTF
TRBV10-3,TRBJ2-7,NA,many,TGTGCCATCAGGGTGGGACGGACCTACGAGCAGTACTTC,CAIRVGRTYEQYF
TRBV12-1,TRBJ2-2,NA,NA,TGTGCCAGCAGCTCCGGGCCCACATGCTTTAGGACCGGGGAGCTGTTTTTT,CASSSGPTCFRTGELFF
TRBV27,TRBJ2-3,NA,NA,TGTGCCAGCAGAGTCGAAGATACGCAGTATTTT,CASRVEDTQYF
TRBV20-1,TRBJ2-1,NA,NA,TGCAGTGCTAAGGAGATTCTGAGCTCCTACAATGAGCAGTTCTTC,CSAKEILSSYNEQFF
TRBV15,TRBJ1-3,NA,few,TGTGCCACCAGCAAAGGTAGCTCTGGAAACACCATATATTTT,CATSKGSSGNTIYF
TRBV7-2,TRBJ2-7,NA,few,TGTGCCAGCAGCTTCGGGGACACCCCTTTCGAGCAGTACTTC,CASSFGDTPFEQYF
TRBV4-3,TRBJ2-5,TRBD1,few,TGCGCCAGCAGCCAGATACTTCAGGGGGCGTCGGGTGAGACCCAGTACTTC,CASSQILQGASGETQYF
TRBV20-1,TRBJ1-3,NA,NA,TGCAGTGCTAGTTGGTCGGGGTCCTCTGGAAACACCATATATTTT,CSASWSGSSGNTIYF
TRBV5-1,TRBJ2-1,NA,NA,TGCGCCAGCAGCTTAAGACTAGAGGGGTACAATGAGCAGTTCTTC,CASSLRLEGYNEQFF
TRBV7-7,TRBJ2-1,TRBD2,NA,TGTGCTAGCAGCTTAGGCCAGCGGGGTCTCAATGAGCAGTTCTTC,CASSLGQRGLNEQFF
TRBV6-1,TRBJ2-7,TRBD1,few,TGTGCCAGCAGTGAAGAGAACAGGGGTTCCTACGAGCAGTACTTC,CASSEENRGSYEQYF
TRBV5-1,TRBJ2-1,TRBD2,NA,TGCGCCAGCAGCGGGGGAGGGACCTACAATGAGCAGTTCTTC,CASSGGGTYNEQFF
TRBV6-1,TRBJ1-6,NA,NA,TGTGCCAGCAGTGAAGTCGGGGCCCGGGAACCCCTCCACTTT,CASSEVGAREPLHF
TRBV18,TRBJ2-2,TRBD1,NA,TGTGCCAGCTCGCCGGGACAGGGGGCAGTGGCCGGGGAGCTGTTTTTT,CASSPGQGAVAGELFF
TRBV20-1,TRBJ2-3,TRBD2,NA,TGCAGTGCTAGAGGACTAGCGAGGCTTGGCACAGATACGCAGTATTTT,CSARGLARLGTDTQYF
TRBV7-2,TRBJ2-7,NA,few,TGTGCCAGCAGCGCGGACAGTCGAACCTACGAGCAGTACTTC,CASSADSRTYEQYF
TRBV12-3/TRBV12-4,TRBJ2-5,NA,NA,TGTGCCAGCAGTTTCAGTCAGCGTGGAGAGACCCAGTACTTC,CASSFSQRGETQYF
TRBV7-9,TRBJ2-2,NA,few,TGTGCCAGCAGCTTGAGATCCGACAGGAACACCGGGGAGCTGTTTTTT,CASSLRSDRNTGELFF
TRBV7-9,TRBJ2-1,TRBD2,few,TGTGCCAGCAGCTTAGCCACCGGGACTAGCGGGAGAAATGAGCAGTTCTTC,CASSLATGTSGRNEQFF
TRBV10-3,TRBJ2-7,NA,few,TGTGCCATCAGTGAGTCGAAAGGGATCTCCTACGAGCAGTACTTC,CAISESKGISYEQYF
TRBV12-3/TRBV12-4,TRBJ2-7,NA,NA,TGTGCCAGCAGTTTAGCTAGGTCGACTAACGAGCAGTACTTC,CASSLARSTNEQYF
TRBV20-1,TRBJ2-6,NA,many,TGCAGTGCTAGGGAGGGGAGCTCTGGGGCCAACGTCCTGACTTTC,CSAREGSSGANVLTF
TRBV11-2,TRBJ2-3,TRBD2,many,TGTGCCAGCAGCTTATCCTCTTTAGCGGGGACTAGCACAGATACGCAGTATTTT,CASSLSSLAGTSTDTQYF
TRBV12-3/TRBV12-4,TRBJ2-7,TRBD2,many,TGTGCCAGCAGTGCGGGACTAGCGGGTTCCTACGAGCAGTACTTC,CASSAGLAGSYEQYF
TRBV4-3,TRBJ2-1,NA,many,TGCGCCAGCAGCCAAGATCTTTATCAAATGGAGTTCTTC,CASSQDLYQMEFF
TRBV28,TRBJ2-7,TRBD2,many,TGTGCCAGCAAGCTCCGGGACTATTCCTACGAGCAGTACTTC,CASKLRDYSYEQYF
TRBV7-9,TRBJ1-2,TRBD1,few,TGTGCCAGCAGCTTTGGGACAGACCTTAACTATGGCTACACCTTC,CASSFGTDLNYGYTF
TRBV29-1,TRBJ2-3,NA,few,TGCAGCCTCCAACGGGCTAGCATTACAGATACGCAGTATTTT,CSLQRASITDTQYF
TRBV20-1,TRBJ2-1,TRBD2,many,TGCAGTGCAACCGGGACTAGCGGGAGTTTTTCCAATGAGCAGTTCTTC,CSATGTSGSFSNEQFF
TRBV28,TRBJ2-7,NA,many,TGTGCTTCGGTACCCATCGATCTCGACGAGCAGTACTTC,CASVPIDLDEQYF
TRBV7-6,TRBJ2-7,TRBD2,few,TGTGCCAGCAGCCCGAGGACTAGCGGGAGACCTTACGAGCAGTACTTC,CASSPRTSGRPYEQYF
TRBV3-1,TRBJ2-7,NA,NA,TGTGCCAGCAGCCTTGGAACCTCTATCTCCTACGAGCAGTACTTC,CASSLGTSISYEQYF
TRBV20-1,TRBJ2-3,NA,few,TGCAGTGCTAGAGGGAAATTTTCCACAGATACGCAGTATTTT,CSARGKFSTDTQYF
TRBV20-1,TRBJ1-1,NA,NA,TGCAGGTCAATAGAGGGCACCACTGAAGCTTTCTTT,CRSIEGTTEAFF
TRBV7-2,TRBJ2-1,NA,NA,TGTGCCAGCAGCTCCAATAGTAAGAATTACAATGAGCAGTTCTTC,CASSSNSKNYNEQFF
TRBV27,TRBJ2-5,NA,few,TGTGCCAGCAGTCCAAGGACTGGACTCCAAGAGACCCAGTACTTC,CASSPRTGLQETQYF
TRBV20-1,TRBJ2-6,TRBD2,NA,TGCAGTGCTAGGGGGGTTGATCTAGCGGGAGCCTCTGGGGCCAACGTCCTGACTTTC,CSARGVDLAGASGANVLTF
TRBV27,TRBJ2-7,NA,few,TGTGCCAGCAGTTTCGATGCAGGAGCCTATGGCCGCGAGCAGTACTTC,CASSFDAGAYGREQYF
TRBV12-3/TRBV12-4,TRBJ1-2,NA,NA,TGTGCCAGCAGTTATCGACAATTCCTCTATGGCTACACCTTC,CASSYRQFLYGYTF
TRBV12-3/TRBV12-4,TRBJ2-7,NA,many,TGTGCCAGCAGTTTAGAGGGGTCCCAGGGGGAGCAGTACTTC,CASSLEGSQGEQYF
TRBV6-1,TRBJ2-1,TRBD2,many,TGTGCCAGCCTGGCTAGCGGGAGAGGGTACAATGAGCAGTTCTTC,CASLASGRGYNEQFF
TRBV12-3/TRBV12-4,TRBJ2-1,TRBD1,many,TGTGCCAGCAGTAACCGGGACAGGGGATTCGATGAGCAGTTCTTC,CASSNRDRGFDEQFF